The 28 T cell receptor beta chains in this list originate from one sample, sequenced in a study of lymphopenia after photon versus proton radiotherapy. The assay was immunoSEQ multiplex PCR, and TCRdb's table has in-frame clones only and misses some. The table has around 27,000 clones, 90% seen once; the top ten hold 0.81%. The sequencing here drew on peripheral blood, taken from a patient treated with photon-based radiotherapy. Every receptor here comes from a woman in her fifties or sixties with cholangiocarcinoma.

V gene TRBV6-5 combines with J gene TRBJ2-3; the D gene could be TRBD1 or TRBD2 (5 bases each). The CDR3 totals 13 residues. Germline V gene sequence: CDR1 MNHEY, CDR2 SVGAGI. Between the trimmed V and J ends, which lost 7 bases and 8 bases, there was a span of 16 bases. The CDR3 DNA reads as TGTGCCAGCATGGGGGTGAATCGGCGTACGCAGTATTTT. Residues: CASMGVNRRTQYF.

V usage is TRBV28 and J usage is TRBJ2-1; D gene ambiguous. Trimming removed 7 bases from V and 1 base from J, with 17 bases in between. The CDR3 is 16 residues long. Germline CDR1 is MDHEN and CDR2 is SYDVKM. CDR3 loop: CASNLEVVGSYNEQFF. Here the CDR3 DNA reads TGTGCCAGCAACTTAGAGGTGGTCGGGTCCTACAATGAGCAGTTCTTC.

The J gene is TRBJ1-2, the V gene TRBV6-1, with 9 bases matching TRBD1. Germline-derived CDR1 and CDR2 are MNHNS and SASEGT. J gave up 10 bases and V 11 bases, and 20 bases lay outside the gene matches. The CDR3 is 15 residues long. This CDR3 reads CAASRTLGTGRDYTF. The CDR3, as DNA: TGTGCCGCTTCCCGAACCCTAGGGACAGGGAGGGACTACACCTTC.

In DNA form, the CDR3 reads TGTGCTAGTGGTTCCCAGGGTTGCGCTGAAGCTTTCTTT. Its protein is CASGSQGCAEAFF. The chain recombines TRBV12-5 with TRBJ1-1; a possible D gene is TRBD1 (5 bases). V dropped 4 bases and J dropped 6 bases, with 12 bases sitting between them. The CDR3 is 13 amino acids. Germline loops: CDR1 LGHNT, CDR2 FRNRAP. The complete variable domain, with remaining parts taken from reference TRBV12-5 and TRBJ1-1, reads DARVTQTPRHKVTEMGQEVTMRCQPILGHNTVFWYRQTMMQGLELLAYFRNRAPLDDSGMPKDRFSAEMPDATLATLKIQPSEPRDSAVYFCASGSQGCAEAFFGQGTRLTVV.

The V gene is TRBV7-6, the J gene TRBJ1-3; 7 bases map to TRBD1. Looked up from germline, CDR1 is SGHVS and CDR2 is FNYEAQ. The ends lost 3 bases at V and 1 base at J; junction bases unmatched: 9. This CDR3 comprises 17 residues. CDR3: CASSFLNRGQSGNTIYF. CDR3 coding DNA: TGTGCCAGCAGCTTTTTAAATAGGGGGCAATCTGGAAACACCATATATTTT.

CDR3 DNA: TGTGCCAGCTCACCTCTACAGGGAACTCAGCCCCAGCATTTT. Amino acid sequence: CASSPLQGTQPQHF. The rearrangement links TRBV18 to TRBJ1-5, with D perhaps TRBD1 (6 bases). Between the trimmed V and J ends, which lost 3 bases and 6 bases, there was a span of 12 bases. Germline V gene data show CDR1 as KGHSH and CDR2 as LQKENI. The CDR3 totals 14 residues.

The chain recombines TRBV5-6 with TRBJ1-1; D possibly corresponds to TRBD1 (5 bases). Germline-derived CDR1 and CDR2 are SGHDT and YYEEEE. V dropped 4 bases and J dropped 12 bases, with 31 bases sitting between them. The CDR3 runs to 17 residues. The CDR3 protein is CASSLEGWGYILPQPFF. CDR3 coding DNA: TGTGCCAGCAGCCTCGAGGGGTGGGGTTACATCCTTCCCCAGCCTTTCTTT.

J is TRBJ1-1 and V is TRBV9; D is uncertain. CDR3 length: 13 amino acids. Germline V gives CDR1 SGDLS, CDR2 YYNGEE. The V and J ends lost 0 bases and 8 bases respectively, with 11 bases between them. In nucleotides, the CDR3 is TGTGCCAGCAGCGTAGAAAGGAGAGGGGAAGCTTTCTTT. Translated: CASSVERRGEAFF.

The J gene is TRBJ2-7, the V gene TRBV11-2; TRBD1 matches at 7 bases. Unmatched junction bases numbered 5, after V lost 4 bases and J lost 2 bases. The CDR3 contains 14 residues. The germline CDR1 and CDR2 sequences are SGHAT and FQNNGV. In DNA, the CDR3 is TGTGCCAGCAGCTCATGGGACAGAACCTACGAGCAGTACTTC. Amino acid sequence: CASSSWDRTYEQYF.

This clone occurred once. The chain links TRBV19 to TRBJ1-5; D not certain. Germline V gene sequence: CDR1 LNHDA, CDR2 SQIVND (reference sequence). The CDR3 has 17 residues. V was shortened by 0 bases and J by 0 bases, with 12 bases between the two germline ends. In DNA form, the CDR3 reads TGTGCCAGTAGTATAGACCCGCCATCGTATAGCAATCAGCCCCAGCATTTT. It codes for CASSIDPPSYSNQPQHF. Based on the CDR3 plus reference TRBV19 and TRBJ1-5, the full variable domain is DGGITQSPKYLFRKEGQNVTLSCEQNLNHDAMYWYRQDPGQGLRLIYYSQIVNDFQKGDIAEGYSVSREKKESFPLTVTSAQKNPTAFYLCASSIDPPSYSNQPQHFGDGTRLSIL.

The genes are TRBV5-6 and TRBJ2-1, with D perhaps matching TRBD2 (6 bases). Germline CDR1 and CDR2: SGHDT and YYEEEE. CDR3 length equals 14 residues. The germline V and J ends were trimmed by 1 base and 2 bases, with 7 bases remaining between them. The CDR3, as DNA: TGTGCCAGCAGCTTGTGGGAGGCCTACAATGAGCAGTTCTTC. This encodes CASSLWEAYNEQFF.

A few counts support this clone. The J gene is TRBJ2-5, the V gene TRBV19; TRBD1 agrees at 8 bases. This CDR3 is 13 amino acids long. Germline CDR1 reads LNHDA; CDR2 reads SQIVND (reference sequence). V dropped 4 bases and J dropped 5; count of bases not matched to a gene: 3. CDR3 sequence (DNA): TGTGCCAGTAGTACAGGGGGCGCGGAGACCCAGTACTTC. Translated: CASSTGGAETQYF.

This sequence joins TRBV28 and TRBJ2-7, with 12 bases lining up with TRBD1. V was clipped by 3 bases and J by 6 bases; unmatched bases: 3. The length of the CDR3 is 14 residues. In germline, CDR1 is MDHEN, CDR2 SYDVKM. The CDR3 loop is CASSLGQGASEQYF. The CDR3 DNA is TGTGCCAGCAGTTTGGGACAGGGGGCCTCCGAGCAGTACTTC.

The chain recombines TRBV4-3 with TRBJ1-1; 7 nucleotides align to TRBD1. The CDR3 has 15 amino acids. Germline lookup yields CDR1 LGHNA and CDR2 YSLEER. V was clipped by 3 bases and J by 0 bases; unmatched bases: 4. This CDR3 reads CASSHGQDMNTEAFF. For the CDR3, the DNA is TGCGCCAGCAGCCACGGACAGGACATGAACACTGAAGCTTTCTTT.

The rearrangement uses TRBV20-1 and TRBJ1-2; D possibly corresponds to TRBD1 (6 bases). V was pared by 7 bases and J by 4 bases, with 10 bases between. CDR1 and CDR2 from the germline V gene are DFQATT and SNEGSKA (reference sequence). CDR3 length: 11 amino acids. In DNA form, the CDR3 reads TGCAGTGTTTGGACAGCCTATGGCTACACCTTC. Residues: CSVWTAYGYTF.

The CDR3 loop is CASRAGHGTRGAGNSPLHF. CDR3 coding DNA: TGTGCCAGCAGAGCGGGACATGGGACGCGGGGGGCCGGAAATTCACCCCTCCACTTT. The V call is TRBV2, the J call TRBJ1-6; D is possibly TRBD1 (6 bases). The CDR3 runs 19 residues. Trimming stripped 6 bases from V and 7 bases from J, with 28 bases between. Germline V gene lookup returns CDR1 SNHLY and CDR2 FYNNEI.

This clone was seen a handful of times. This sequence joins TRBV7-9 and TRBJ2-2, with 7 nucleotides matching TRBD1. The CDR3 length is 15 residues. The ends lost 5 bases at V and 2 bases at J; junction bases unmatched: 5. CDR1 and CDR2 (germline): SEHNR, FQNEAQ (reference sequence). The CDR3: CASSVGQSNTGELFF. CDR3 in DNA: TGTGCCAGCAGCGTGGGACAGTCCAACACCGGGGAGCTGTTTTTT.

The sample holds one count of this clone. The junction does not match germline at one end; this may be a read error. The CDR3 is CATSRDPPLTGVDF. In DNA form, the CDR3 reads TGTGCCACCAGCAGAGATCCCCCCTTGACAGGGGTGGACTTC. The chain uses TRBV15 and TRBJ2-4; 8 bases map to TRBD1. The CDR3 is 14 residues long. Germline lookup yields CDR1 LNHNV and CDR2 YYDKDF (reference sequence).

V usage is TRBV29-1 and J usage is TRBJ1-2; D ambiguous. This CDR3 has 13 amino acids. Trimming pared 8 bases from V and 7 bases from J, leaving 20 bases between. From germline, CDR1 is SQVTM and CDR2 ANQGSEA. The CDR3: CSSHQSGDGGYTF. The CDR3 DNA is TGCAGCTCCCATCAGTCAGGAGACGGTGGCTACACCTTC.

This clone turned up a few times. The V and J genes are TRBV6-5 and TRBJ1-3, with D maybe TRBD1 (6 bases). Trimming cost V 6 bases and J 2 bases, with 11 bases left between them. This CDR3 region has 14 residues. CDR1 is MNHEY and CDR2 is SVGAGI in the germline V gene. In DNA form, the CDR3 reads TGTGCCAGCAGCCCCGGGACACCTGGAAACACCATATATTTT. Its translation is CASSPGTPGNTIYF.

The chain recombines TRBV15 with TRBJ2-7, with a weak D call TRBD2 (5 bases). The CDR3 runs 15 residues. The ends were cut back, 0 bases at V and 10 bases at J, with 19 bases in the middle. In germline, CDR1 is LNHNV, CDR2 YYDKDF (reference sequence). CDR3: CATSRDTGVTHRQYF. The CDR3 region has the DNA TGTGCCACCAGCAGAGATACCGGGGTGACCCATCGACAGTACTTC.

V usage is TRBV7-9 and J usage is TRBJ2-7; weak D call: TRBD1 (6 bases). The CDR3 runs 14 residues. V was pared by 5 bases and J by 5 bases, with 16 bases between. CDR1 is SEHNR and CDR2 is FQNEAQ in the germline V gene (reference sequence). CDR3 nucleotide sequence: TGTGCCAGCAGCCCCGGACAGTGGGTTGACGAGCAGTACTTC. It specifies CASSPGQWVDEQYF.

The CDR3 coding sequence is TGTGCCAGCAGGGCTTTTGGGACAGTTAGCAATCAGCCCCAGCATTTT. This translates into CASRAFGTVSNQPQHF. The V call is TRBV5-8, the J call TRBJ1-5, with 7 bases that match TRBD1. With 5 bases clipped from V and 0 bases from J, the junction kept 8 bases outside the gene matches. Germline CDR1 is SGHTS and CDR2 is YDEGEE. The CDR3 is 16 amino acids. The full variable domain, its missing parts supplied by reference TRBV5-8 and TRBJ1-5, is EAGVTQSPTHLIKTRGQQATLRCSPISGHTSVYWYQQALGLGLQFLLWYDEGEERNRGNFPPRFSGRQFPNYSSELNVNALELEDSALYLCASRAFGTVSNQPQHFGDGTRLSIL.

The chain recombines TRBV6-1 with TRBJ1-1, with unresolved D. In germline, CDR1 is MNHNS, CDR2 SASEGT. The CDR3 is made up of 12 amino acids. The V end was cut by 2 bases, the J end by 1 base, with 2 bases between. In nucleotides, the CDR3 is TGTGCCAGCAGTGAATGGAACACTGAAGCTTTCTTT. This translates into CASSEWNTEAFF.

This chain joins TRBV4-1 and TRBJ1-4; no reliable D call. Germline values: CDR1 MGHRA, CDR2 YSYEKL. This CDR3 contains 16 residues. Between the trimmed V and J ends, which lost 4 bases and 8 bases, there was a span of 20 bases. CDR3 coding DNA: TGCGCCAGCAGCCGATTTTCGGTGGCCAAGGAGGAAAAACTGTTTTTT. It translates to CASSRFSVAKEEKLFF.

V is TRBV6-5 and J is TRBJ1-1; D is ambiguous. Germline CDR1 reads MNHEY; CDR2 reads SVGAGI. V lost 2 bases, J lost 7 bases, and 8 bases lay in between. The CDR3 length is 12 residues. The CDR3 region is CASSYRRGEAFF. The CDR3 region has the DNA TGTGCCAGCAGTTACCGGAGAGGTGAAGCTTTCTTT.

The rearrangement links TRBV5-1 to TRBJ2-1, with 10 bases lining up with TRBD2. After removal of 6 bases from V and 5 bases from J, the junction contained 8 bases not matched to a gene. Per germline, CDR1 SGHRS and CDR2 YFSETQ. The CDR3 has 15 residues. The CDR3 region is CASKLAGLSNNEQFF. CDR3 bases: TGCGCCAGCAAACTAGCGGGGCTTTCCAACAATGAGCAGTTCTTC.

V is TRBV30 and J is TRBJ1-2; D is uncertain. Germline V CDR1 and CDR2: GTSNPN, SVGIG (reference sequence). The CDR3 runs 12 residues. V gave up 0 bases and J gave up 8 bases, with 10 bases separating them. The CDR3 protein is CAWSVPEVGYTF. The CDR3 nucleotides are TGTGCCTGGAGTGTACCGGAGGTCGGCTACACCTTC.